This TCR beta chain came from a study of shared clonotypes between healthy human individuals (dated by TCRdb to between 2020 and 2021). Regarding the complete study: A couple of women and a few men aged 18 to 49 years were included in the cohort. The study deeply sequenced blood TCR repertoires of five healthy adults to estimate repertoire size and the extent of clonotype sharing between individuals. To increase sequencing depth and limit assay-specific biases, different laboratories used diverse techniques to prepare libraries and sequence TCR repertoires. Per donor, leukapheresis produced somewhere between about 0.94 and 9 billion PBMCs.

Healthy HIV-negative adults with no recently reported acute infections or vaccinations were included as donors. All donors were Caucasian adults living in Nashville, Tennessee, USA. For unsorted samples, some 90 million PBMCs were counted, and genomic DNA was extracted using the QIAamp DNA Blood Mini kit. Blood was obtained by leukapheresis, after which PBMCs were separated by Ficoll-Histopaque density gradient centrifugation and cryopreserved in liquid nitrogen vapor phase. General findings and caveats noted by the study authors: Pairwise subsampling led to the expectation that sequencing depth would affect the degree of clonotype sharing among donors. The small number of donors limited the genetic and exposure-history diversity represented. Sampling was restricted to blood, and TCR repertoires in tissue are likely to differ from TCR repertoires in blood.

Using the deep immunoSEQ assay, multiplex PCR amplified TCR CDR3 regions from genomic DNA. Extracted genomic DNA from each cell subset was spread evenly across all wells of several immunoSEQ 96-well plates, with each plate serving as a replicate. For unsorted PBMC, roughly 0.3 ug of genomic DNA, equivalent to tens of thousands of T cell genomes, went into each replicate PCR. Ten immunoSEQ deep assay plates were used to sequence the unsorted PBMC genomic DNA. Purified libraries were quantified with a Qubit 3.0 fluorometer, sized on a Bioanalyzer 2100, and re-quantified with the KAPA Library Quantification kit. Every immunoSEQ 96-well plate was sequenced on a separate single-read 150-cycle Illumina NextSeq 550 flow cell. The authors' analysis ran thus. The immunoSEQ output contained only junctional sequences without quality scores, so filtering could not match that applied to full-length reads. To assign V/J genes and CDR3, sequences were annotated using PyIR, a Python wrapper for IgBLAST v1.9, with IMGT germline references. Reads with weak V/J assignments (E-value above 1e-6), missing CDR3, stop codons, out-of-frame junctions, or ambiguous translated residues were removed. A V3J clonotype was defined by an identical inferred V gene, J gene, and CDR3 amino acid sequence. The percentage overlap between two repertoires was calculated by dividing the number of shared unique clonotypes by the size of the smaller repertoire. RTK rarefaction, the Chao1 estimator, and Recon v2.1 estimates of unobserved clonotypes were used to assess repertoire richness. The table comes from immuneACCESS by way of TCRdb, which keeps in-frame sequences with V and J called. Part of the clones is missing from these tables; in studies checked, under half for an unresolved V gene and the rest for unknown reasons. V, J and clone size are taken as reported in that table, and D and trimming were inferred from the DNA itself. The sample table holds approximately 440,000 clones, of which more than 70% were seen once. Approximately 12% of the sample comes from the top ten.

V ends up 5 bases short and J 1 base short, with an unmatched junction base count of 4. The CDR3 sequence holds 14 residues, the cysteine and phenylalanine included. Only the CDR3 part of the read is kept: 42 bases, read in frame from the first base. According to the germline V gene, CDR1 reads MGHDK and CDR2 reads SYGVNS. To note about this clone: No cognate antigen has been identified for it. No much larger clone exists at a distance of one base, and base qualities are not known.

The chain couples TRBV25-1 to TRBJ2-7, with 8 bases aligning to TRBD2. Sequencing was performed on PBMCs. The receptor comes from a woman in her forties in good health. Some clones in this sample may be carry-over from other donors' samples. The sequence in DNA is TGTGCCAGCAGTCGGGCGGGAGGTTCCTACGAGCAGTACTTC. It translates to CASSRAGGSYEQYF.